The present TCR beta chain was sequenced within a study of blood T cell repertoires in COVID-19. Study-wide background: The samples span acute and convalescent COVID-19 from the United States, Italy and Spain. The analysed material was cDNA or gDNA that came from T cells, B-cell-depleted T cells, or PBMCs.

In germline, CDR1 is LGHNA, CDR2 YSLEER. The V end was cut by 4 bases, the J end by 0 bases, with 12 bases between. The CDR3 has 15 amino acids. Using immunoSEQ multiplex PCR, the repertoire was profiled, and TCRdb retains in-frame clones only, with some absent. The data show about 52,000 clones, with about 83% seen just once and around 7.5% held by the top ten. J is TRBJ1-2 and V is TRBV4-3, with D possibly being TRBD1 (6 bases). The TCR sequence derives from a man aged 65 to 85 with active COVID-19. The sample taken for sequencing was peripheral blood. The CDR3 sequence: CASSPRDTTNYGYTF. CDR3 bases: TGCGCCAGCAGCCCCCGGGACACTACTAACTATGGCTACACCTTC.